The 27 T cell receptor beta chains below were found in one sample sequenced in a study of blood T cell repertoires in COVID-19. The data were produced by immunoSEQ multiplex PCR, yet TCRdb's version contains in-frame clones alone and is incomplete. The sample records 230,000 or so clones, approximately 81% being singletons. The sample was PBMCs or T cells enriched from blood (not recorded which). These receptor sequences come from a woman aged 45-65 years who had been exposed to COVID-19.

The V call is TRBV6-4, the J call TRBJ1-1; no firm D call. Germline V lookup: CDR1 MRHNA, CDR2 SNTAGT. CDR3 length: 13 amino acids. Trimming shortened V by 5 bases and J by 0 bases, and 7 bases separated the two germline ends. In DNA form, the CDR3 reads TGTGCCAGCAGTCTGGAGTTGAACACTGAAGCTTTCTTT. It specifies CASSLELNTEAFF.

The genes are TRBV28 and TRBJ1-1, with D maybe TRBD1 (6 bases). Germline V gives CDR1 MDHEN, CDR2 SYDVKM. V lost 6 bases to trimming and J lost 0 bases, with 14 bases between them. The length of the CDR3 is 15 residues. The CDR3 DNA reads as TGTGCCAGCAGCCACAGGGAGTGGGTGAACACTGAAGCTTTCTTT. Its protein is CASSHREWVNTEAFF.

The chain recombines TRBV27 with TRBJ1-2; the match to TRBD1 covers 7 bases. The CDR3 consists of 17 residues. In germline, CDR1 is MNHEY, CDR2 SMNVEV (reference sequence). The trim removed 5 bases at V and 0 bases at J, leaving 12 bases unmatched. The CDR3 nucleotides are TGTGCCAGCAGTGGCTACCTAGGGGGCGAGCCTAACTATGGCTACACCTTC. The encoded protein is CASSGYLGGEPNYGYTF.

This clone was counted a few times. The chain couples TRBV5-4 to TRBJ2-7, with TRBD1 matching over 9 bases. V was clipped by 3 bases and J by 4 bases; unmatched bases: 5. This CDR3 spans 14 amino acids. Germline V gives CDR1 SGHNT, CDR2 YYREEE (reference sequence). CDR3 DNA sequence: TGTGCCAGCAGCTGGGGACAGGGACCTTACGAGCAGTACTTC. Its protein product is CASSWGQGPYEQYF.

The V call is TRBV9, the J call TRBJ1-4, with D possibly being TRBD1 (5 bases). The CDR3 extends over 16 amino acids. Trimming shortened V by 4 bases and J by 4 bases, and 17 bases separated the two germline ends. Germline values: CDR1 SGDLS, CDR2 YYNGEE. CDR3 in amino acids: CASSPQGAGVNEKLFF. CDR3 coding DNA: TGTGCCAGCAGCCCTCAGGGCGCGGGGGTTAATGAAAAACTGTTTTTT.

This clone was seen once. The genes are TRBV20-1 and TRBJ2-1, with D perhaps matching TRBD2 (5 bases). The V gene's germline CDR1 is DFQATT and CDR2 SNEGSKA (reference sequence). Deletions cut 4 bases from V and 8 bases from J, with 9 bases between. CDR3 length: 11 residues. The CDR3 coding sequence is TGCAGTGCTAACATGGACTATGAGCAGTTCTTC. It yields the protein CSANMDYEQFF.

CDR3 residues: CSAGGDTQYF. CDR3 coding DNA: TGCAGTGCTGGGGGGGATACGCAGTATTTT. The chain has TRBV20-1 and TRBJ2-3; D is perhaps TRBD2 (6 bases). The CDR3 sequence is 10 residues long. V gave up 5 bases and J gave up 6 bases, with 6 bases separating them. In germline, CDR1 is DFQATT, CDR2 SNEGSKA (reference sequence).

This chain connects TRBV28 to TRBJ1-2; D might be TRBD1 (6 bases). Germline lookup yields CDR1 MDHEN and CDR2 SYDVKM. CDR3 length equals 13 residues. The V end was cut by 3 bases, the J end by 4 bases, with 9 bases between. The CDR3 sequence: CASSFQGIYGYTF. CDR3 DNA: TGTGCCAGCAGTTTTCAGGGGATCTATGGCTACACCTTC.

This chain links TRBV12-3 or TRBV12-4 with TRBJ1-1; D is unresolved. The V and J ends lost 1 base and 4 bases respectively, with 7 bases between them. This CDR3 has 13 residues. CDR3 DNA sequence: TGTGCCAGCAGTTTAGGTCACAGCACTGAAGCTTTCTTT. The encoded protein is CASSLGHSTEAFF.

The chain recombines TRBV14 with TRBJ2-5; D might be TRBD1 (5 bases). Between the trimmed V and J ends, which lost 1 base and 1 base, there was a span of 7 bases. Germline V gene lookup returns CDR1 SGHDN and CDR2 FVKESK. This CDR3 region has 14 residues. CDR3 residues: CASSQGGSQETQYF. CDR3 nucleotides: TGTGCCAGCAGCCAAGGGGGCTCCCAAGAGACCCAGTACTTC.

The CDR3 is CASSSPRGQGGNEQFF. The CDR3 DNA follows: TGTGCCAGCAGTTCCCCCAGGGGACAGGGTGGCAATGAGCAGTTCTTC. The rearrangement joins TRBV28 to TRBJ2-1, with TRBD1 identical over 9 bases. The germline gives CDR1 MDHEN, CDR2 SYDVKM. J lost 6 bases, V lost 4 bases, and 10 bases had no gene match. The CDR3 runs to 16 residues.

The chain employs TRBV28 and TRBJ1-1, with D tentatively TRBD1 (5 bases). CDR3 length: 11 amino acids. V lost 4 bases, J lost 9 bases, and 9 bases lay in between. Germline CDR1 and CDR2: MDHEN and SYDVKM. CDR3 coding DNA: TGTGCCAGCAGTTCGAGACAGAAAGCTTTCTTT. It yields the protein CASSSRQKAFF.

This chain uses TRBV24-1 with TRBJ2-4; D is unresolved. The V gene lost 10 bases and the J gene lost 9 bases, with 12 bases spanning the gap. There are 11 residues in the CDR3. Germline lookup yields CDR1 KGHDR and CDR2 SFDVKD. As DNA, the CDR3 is TGTGCCACGAACAGAGAATTCATTCAGTACTTC. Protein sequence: CATNREFIQYF.

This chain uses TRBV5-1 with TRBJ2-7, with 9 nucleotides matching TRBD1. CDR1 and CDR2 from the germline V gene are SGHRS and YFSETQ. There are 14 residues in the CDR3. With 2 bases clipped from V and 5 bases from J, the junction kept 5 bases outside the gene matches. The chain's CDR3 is CASSFRTGEDEQYF. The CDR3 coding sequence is TGCGCCAGCAGCTTTCGGACAGGGGAGGACGAGCAGTACTTC.

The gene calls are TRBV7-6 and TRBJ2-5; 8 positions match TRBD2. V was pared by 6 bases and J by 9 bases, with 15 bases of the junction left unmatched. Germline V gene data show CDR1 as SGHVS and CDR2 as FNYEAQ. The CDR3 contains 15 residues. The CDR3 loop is CASSLNGGGHEAQYF. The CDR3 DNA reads TGTGCCAGCAGTCTCAACGGCGGGGGGCACGAGGCCCAGTACTTC.

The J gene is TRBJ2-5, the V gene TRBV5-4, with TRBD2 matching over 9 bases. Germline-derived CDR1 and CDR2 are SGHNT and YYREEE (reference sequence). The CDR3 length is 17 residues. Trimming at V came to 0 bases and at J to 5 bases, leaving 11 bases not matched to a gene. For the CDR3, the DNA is TGTGCCAGCAGCTTGGAGCGGCGGGGGGGCCATGGGGAGACCCAGTACTTC. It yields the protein CASSLERRGGHGETQYF.

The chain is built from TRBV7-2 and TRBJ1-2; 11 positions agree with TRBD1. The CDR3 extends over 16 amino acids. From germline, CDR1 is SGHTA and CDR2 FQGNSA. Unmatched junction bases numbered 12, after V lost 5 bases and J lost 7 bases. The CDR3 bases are TGTGCCAGCAGCCCTAGGACAGGGGGCGCATCAGGTGGCTACACCTTC. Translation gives CASSPRTGGASGGYTF.

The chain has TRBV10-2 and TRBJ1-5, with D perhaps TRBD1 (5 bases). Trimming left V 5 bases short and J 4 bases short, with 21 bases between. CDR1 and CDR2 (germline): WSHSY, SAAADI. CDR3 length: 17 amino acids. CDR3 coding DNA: TGCGCCAGCAGTAGGCACGGCGTCGCGGGACTTAATCAGCCCCAGCATTTT. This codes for CASSRHGVAGLNQPQHF.

This chain's CDR3 is CASSPRQGTDTQYF. In DNA, the CDR3 is TGTGCCAGCAGCCCTAGACAGGGCACAGATACGCAGTATTTT. The V call is TRBV7-2, the J call TRBJ2-3; D perhaps matches TRBD1 (6 bases). There are 14 residues in the CDR3. Looked up from germline, CDR1 is SGHTA and CDR2 is FQGNSA. The V end lost 5 bases, the J end lost 1 base, and 10 bases lay between the germline ends.

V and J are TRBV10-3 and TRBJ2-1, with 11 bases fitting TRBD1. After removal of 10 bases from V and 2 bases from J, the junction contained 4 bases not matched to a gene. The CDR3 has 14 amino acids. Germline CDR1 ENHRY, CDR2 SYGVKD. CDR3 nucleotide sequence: TGTGCCACCATGGGACAGGGGGCCTACAATGAGCAGTTCTTC. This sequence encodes CATMGQGAYNEQFF.

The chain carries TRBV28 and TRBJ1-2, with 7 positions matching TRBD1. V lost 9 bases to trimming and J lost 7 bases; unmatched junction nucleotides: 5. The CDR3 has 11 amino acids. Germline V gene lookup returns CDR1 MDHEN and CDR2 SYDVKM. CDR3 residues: CAREQGSGYTF. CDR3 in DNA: TGTGCCAGGGAACAGGGGTCTGGCTACACCTTC.

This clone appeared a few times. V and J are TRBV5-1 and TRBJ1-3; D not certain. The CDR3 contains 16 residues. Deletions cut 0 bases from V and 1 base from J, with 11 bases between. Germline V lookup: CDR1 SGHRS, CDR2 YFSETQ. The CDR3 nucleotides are TGCGCCAGCAGCTTGGGAGGGATTACTTCTGGAAACACCATATATTTT. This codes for CASSLGGITSGNTIYF.

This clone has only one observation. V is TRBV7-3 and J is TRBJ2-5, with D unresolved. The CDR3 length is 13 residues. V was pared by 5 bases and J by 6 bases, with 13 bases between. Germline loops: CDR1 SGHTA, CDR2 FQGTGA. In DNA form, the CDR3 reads TGTGCCAGCAGCCCAATGGGTGGGCAGACCCAGTACTTC. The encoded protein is CASSPMGGQTQYF.

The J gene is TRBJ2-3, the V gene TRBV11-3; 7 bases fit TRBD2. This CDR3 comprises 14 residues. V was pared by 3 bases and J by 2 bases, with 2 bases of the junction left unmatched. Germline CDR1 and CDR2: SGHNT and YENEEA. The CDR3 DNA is TGTGCCAGCAGCTTCGGGGGGAACACAGATACGCAGTATTTT. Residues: CASSFGGNTDTQYF.

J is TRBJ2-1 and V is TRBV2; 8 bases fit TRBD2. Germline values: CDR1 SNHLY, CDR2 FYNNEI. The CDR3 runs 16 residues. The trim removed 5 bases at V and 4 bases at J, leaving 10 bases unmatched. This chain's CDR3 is CASSYLTGTRYNEQFF. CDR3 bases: TGTGCCAGCAGTTACTTAACCGGGACTAGGTACAATGAGCAGTTCTTC.

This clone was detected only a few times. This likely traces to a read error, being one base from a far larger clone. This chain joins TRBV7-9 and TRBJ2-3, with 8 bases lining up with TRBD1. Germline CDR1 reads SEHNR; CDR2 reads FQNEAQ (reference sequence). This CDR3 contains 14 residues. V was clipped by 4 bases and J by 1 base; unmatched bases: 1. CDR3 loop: CASSSGQGTDTQYF. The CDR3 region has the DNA TGTGCCAGCAGCTCGGGACAGGGCACAGATACGCAGTATTTT.

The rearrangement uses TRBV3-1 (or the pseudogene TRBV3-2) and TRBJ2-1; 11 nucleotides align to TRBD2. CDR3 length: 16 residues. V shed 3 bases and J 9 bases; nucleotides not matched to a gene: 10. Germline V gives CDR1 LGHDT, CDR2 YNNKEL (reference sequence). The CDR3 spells CASSQGASGGYGEQFF. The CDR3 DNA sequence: TGTGCCAGCAGCCAGGGCGCTAGCGGGGGGTATGGTGAGCAGTTCTTC.